The next 32 T cell receptor beta chains were all read from a single sample in a study of T cell responses to AZD1222 COVID-19 vaccine. Sequencing was performed with immunoSEQ multiplex PCR; in TCRdb, only in-frame clones are kept and a portion is missing. The table includes more than 150,000 clones, approximately 91% detected once. This specimen consisted of peripheral blood, obtained on day 0 of AZD1222 vaccination. Every receptor here comes from an adult in good health.

The CDR3 loop is CASSFRDTRGYTF. The CDR3 DNA follows: TGTGCCAGCAGCTTTAGGGATACGCGTGGCTACACCTTC. This chain connects TRBV7-2 to TRBJ1-2; D is undetermined. CDR3 length: 13 amino acids. V lost 3 bases to trimming and J lost 7 bases, with 12 bases between them. Germline CDR1 is SGHTA and CDR2 is FQGNSA.

V and J are TRBV5-1 and TRBJ1-6; maybe TRBD1 (5 bases). The V and J ends lost 2 bases and 0 bases respectively, with 18 bases between them. The CDR3 sequence is 19 residues long. Germline CDR1 reads SGHRS; CDR2 reads YFSETQ. The CDR3 bases are TGCGCCAGCAGCTTCGACGGGACCCCTTTTAGCTCCTATAATTCACCCCTCCACTTT. Translation gives CASSFDGTPFSSYNSPLHF. The full variable domain, in which reference TRBV5-1 and TRBJ1-6 provide the parts outside the CDR3, is KAGVTQTPRYLIKTRGQQVTLSCSPISGHRSVSWYQQTPGQGLQFLFEYFSETQRNKGNFPGRFSGRQFSNSRSEMNVSTLELGDSALYLCASSFDGTPFSSYNSPLHFGNGTRLTVT.

The chain couples TRBV1 to TRBJ2-7; the D segment call TRBD2 is taken from the table without a DNA check. TRBV1 is an annotated pseudogene. The CDR3 is 21 residues long. CDR3 DNA sequence: TGCACCAGCAGCCAAAGTCCAAAACACGCCGGGACTAGCGGGAGATACGACGAGCAGTACTTC. Translating gives CTSSQSPKHAGTSGRYDEQYF.

This sequence joins TRBV27 and TRBJ2-1, with TRBD2 matching 13 bases. The CDR3 extends over 15 amino acids. Germline-derived CDR1 and CDR2 are MNHEY and SMNVEV (reference sequence). With V trimmed by 0 bases and J by 7 bases, 0 bases remained unmatched. Here the CDR3 reads CASSLSTSGRNEQFF. The CDR3 DNA follows: TGTGCCAGCAGTTTATCGACTAGCGGGAGGAATGAGCAGTTCTTC.

The chain recombines TRBV5-1 with TRBJ1-4; weak D call: TRBD1 (5 bases). Germline V CDR1 and CDR2: SGHRS, YFSETQ. The CDR3 loop spans 16 amino acids. V was shortened by 1 base and J by 8 bases, with 18 bases between the two germline ends. In DNA, the CDR3 is TGCGCCAGCAGCTTGAGTGTTGGGACCGTCGGGGAAAAACTGTTTTTT. It yields the protein CASSLSVGTVGEKLFF.

The V gene is TRBV15, the J gene TRBJ1-1, with 8 positions matching TRBD1. The CDR3 runs to 15 residues. Per the germline V gene, CDR1 is LNHNV and CDR2 is YYDKDF (reference sequence). V shed 3 bases, J shed 7 bases, and the junction held 10 bases outside the gene matches. CDR3 residues: CATSRATGQVDEAFF. The CDR3 DNA is TGTGCCACCAGCAGGGCCACGGGACAGGTGGATGAAGCTTTCTTT.

This chain uses TRBV6-5 with TRBJ1-2; 9 bases map to TRBD1. Germline V gene sequence: CDR1 MNHEY, CDR2 SVGAGI. This CDR3 comprises 13 residues. With V trimmed by 6 bases and J by 6 bases, 5 bases remained unmatched. CDR3: CASSRRQGDGYTF. The CDR3 region has the DNA TGTGCCAGCAGCCGCAGACAGGGGGATGGCTACACCTTC.

This chain joins TRBV5-1 and TRBJ2-1, with 11 bases identical to TRBD2. Germline CDR1 is SGHRS and CDR2 is YFSETQ. This CDR3 is built from 16 residues. Germline trimming cut 1 base from V and 8 bases from J; bases unmatched to any gene: 8. The CDR3 DNA reads as TGCGCCAGCAGCTTGACGATTAGCGGGGGGGCACATGAGCAGTTCTTC. This encodes CASSLTISGGAHEQFF.

The chain carries TRBV20-1 and TRBJ2-3, with TRBD2 matching over 8 bases. The length of the CDR3 is 15 residues. Germline V gene lookup returns CDR1 DFQATT and CDR2 SNEGSKA (reference sequence). V trimming: 3 bases; J trimming: 3 bases; junction bases outside the gene matches: 8. The DNA of the CDR3 is TGCAGTGCTAGTTGGGCGGGGGGACCTACAGATACGCAGTATTTT. It yields the protein CSASWAGGPTDTQYF.

The chain uses TRBV5-1 and TRBJ1-1; 9 bases align to TRBD1. With V trimmed by 4 bases and J by 6 bases, 16 bases remained unmatched. From germline, CDR1 is SGHRS and CDR2 YFSETQ. The CDR3 runs to 17 residues. This CDR3 is CASSVGRDRVPLPEAFF. The CDR3 DNA sequence: TGCGCCAGCAGCGTTGGTAGGGACAGGGTCCCCCTCCCTGAAGCTTTCTTT.

The rearrangement links TRBV2 to TRBJ2-7, with 7 bases matching TRBD1. This CDR3 comprises 15 residues. Germline V gene data show CDR1 as SNHLY and CDR2 as FYNNEI. The J segment lost 1 base and the V segment lost 5 bases, leaving 8 bases of the junction unmatched. Here the CDR3 reads CASSPRQGLSYEQYF. DNA for the CDR3: TGTGCCAGCAGTCCCCGACAGGGTTTATCCTACGAGCAGTACTTC.

J is TRBJ1-3 and V is TRBV6-5, with unresolved D. V lost 6 bases to trimming and J lost 4 bases, with 16 bases between them. In germline, CDR1 is MNHEY, CDR2 SVGAGI. This CDR3 spans 15 amino acids. The CDR3 bases are TGTGCCAGCAGCCGAACCGCGACGGAAGGAAACACCATATATTTT. Translating it yields CASSRTATEGNTIYF.

The rearrangement joins TRBV7-8 to TRBJ1-4; no firm D call. Trimming shortened V by 3 bases and J by 0 bases, and 8 bases separated the two germline ends. The CDR3 has 15 amino acids. In germline, CDR1 is SGHVS, CDR2 FQNEAQ. The CDR3 protein is CASSLVHATNEKLFF. The CDR3 nucleotides read TGTGCCAGCAGCTTGGTGCATGCAACTAATGAAAAACTGTTTTTT.

The rearrangement links TRBV5-4 to TRBJ2-7; TRBD2 matches 15 bases. This CDR3 has 19 amino acids. Per the germline V gene, CDR1 is SGHNT and CDR2 is YYREEE (reference sequence). J gave up 6 bases and V 0 bases, and 13 bases lay outside the gene matches. The DNA of the CDR3 is TGTGCCAGCAGCTTGGATACTCGGACTAGCGGGGGGGCTTTGATCGAGCAGTACTTC. Protein: CASSLDTRTSGGALIEQYF.

The chain carries TRBV5-4 and TRBJ2-3, with a tentative D call TRBD2 (6 bases). Per the germline V gene, CDR1 is SGHNT and CDR2 is YYREEE (reference sequence). V dropped 3 bases and J dropped 1 base, with 9 bases sitting between them. The CDR3 extends over 14 amino acids. For the CDR3, the DNA is TGTGCCAGCAGCTCGGGACTGCGCACAGATACGCAGTATTTT. The encoded protein is CASSSGLRTDTQYF.

The chain has TRBV2 and TRBJ2-7; D not certain. Germline V gene data show CDR1 as SNHLY and CDR2 as FYNNEI. The CDR3 is 14 residues long. The ends were cut back, 2 bases at V and 2 bases at J, with 10 bases in the middle. CDR3 coding DNA: TGTGCCAGCAGTGAAAGAAGCACGGCCTACGAGCAGTACTTC. This encodes CASSERSTAYEQYF.

A word on this clone: Germline and junction disagree at one end, which may indicate a read error. The V call is TRBV5-1, the J call TRBJ2-5, with D maybe TRBD1 (5 bases). The CDR3 is 14 residues long. Germline assignment: CDR1 SGHRS and CDR2 YFSETQ. In DNA, the CDR3 is TGCGCCGGCAGTCAGGGCCCCTTACAAGAGACCCAGTACTTC. It is translated as CAGSQGPLQETQYF. The complete variable domain, with remaining parts taken from reference TRBV5-1 and TRBJ2-5, reads KAGVTQTPRYLIKTRGQQVTLSCSPISGHRSVSWYQQTPGQGLQFLFEYFSETQRNKGNFPGRFSGRQFSNSRSEMNVSTLELGDSALYLCAGSQGPLQETQYFGPGTRLLVL.

The chain has TRBV7-9 and TRBJ2-1; D is possibly TRBD2 (5 bases). V shed 7 bases and J shed 4 bases, with 11 bases lying between them. CDR1 SEHNR and CDR2 FQNEAQ come from the germline V gene (reference sequence). The length of the CDR3 is 13 residues. The DNA of the CDR3 is TGTGCCAGCACACCGGGAAAGTACAATGAGCAGTTCTTC. This encodes CASTPGKYNEQFF.

In its sample, this clone was seen once. The rearrangement uses TRBV12-3 or TRBV12-4 and TRBJ1-2; possibly TRBD1 for D (5 bases). Trimming removed 2 bases at V and 8 bases at J, with 12 bases between. The CDR3 is 13 residues long. In DNA form, the CDR3 reads TGTGCCAGCAGTTTAAACCAGGGTCAGGGCTACACCTTC. Translating gives CASSLNQGQGYTF.

This chain joins TRBV29-1 and TRBJ1-3; D not resolved. Trimming removed 7 bases at V and 0 bases at J, with 10 bases between. The CDR3 runs to 13 residues. Germline loops: CDR1 SQVTM, CDR2 ANQGSEA. The CDR3 DNA is TGCAGCGCTATTAGTAACTCTGGAAACACCATATATTTT. Amino acid sequence: CSAISNSGNTIYF.

The gene calls are TRBV10-2 and TRBJ2-2; D gene uncertain. Germline V CDR1 and CDR2: WSHSY, SAAADI. The germline V and J ends were trimmed by 6 bases and 2 bases, with 10 bases remaining between them. The CDR3 sequence is 14 residues long. As DNA, the CDR3 is TGCGCCAGCAGCTTGATACCTAACACCGGGGAGCTGTTTTTT. Protein: CASSLIPNTGELFF.

The rearrangement links TRBV7-3 to TRBJ2-5, with unresolved D. V gave up 1 base and J gave up 7 bases, with 19 bases separating them. Germline values: CDR1 SGHTA, CDR2 FQGTGA. This CDR3 region has 16 residues. CDR3 region: CASSLSGSPPPGTQYF. The DNA of the CDR3 is TGTGCCAGCAGCTTAAGTGGATCACCCCCCCCCGGGACCCAGTACTTC.

This chain uses TRBV7-8 with TRBJ1-3, with a tentative D call TRBD1 (5 bases). Trimming cost V 0 bases and J 5 bases, with 14 bases left between them. This CDR3 has 16 amino acids. The germline V gene has CDR1 SGHVS and CDR2 FQNEAQ. This CDR3 reads CASSLAYFRARNTIYF. In DNA, the CDR3 is TGTGCCAGCAGCTTAGCGTATTTCAGGGCAAGAAACACCATATATTTT. The full variable domain, rest sourced from reference TRBV7-8 and TRBJ1-3, is GAGVSQSPRYKVAKRGQDVALRCDPISGHVSLFWYQQALGQGPEFLTYFQNEAQLDKSGLPSDRFFAERPEGSVSTLKIQRTQQEDSAVYLCASSLAYFRARNTIYFGEGSWLTVV.

The count of this clone is one. This chain uses TRBV19 with TRBJ1-5; tentative D call: TRBD1 (5 bases). From germline, CDR1 is LNHDA and CDR2 SQIVND (reference sequence). Trimming took 8 bases from V and 10 from J, leaving 27 bases between them. The length of the CDR3 is 16 residues. DNA of the CDR3: TGTGCCAGTCGGACCTCGGGGTTAGGAGGGACGGGACCCCAGCATTTT. It codes for CASRTSGLGGTGPQHF.

V usage is TRBV6-4 and J usage is TRBJ1-5; unclear D gene. The CDR3 extends over 12 amino acids. Germline CDR1 and CDR2: MRHNA and SNTAGT. The ends were cut back, 3 bases at V and 8 bases at J, with 8 bases in the middle. The CDR3 nucleotides are TGTGCCAGCAGTGATGGGAGGGAGCCCCAGCATTTT. It codes for CASSDGREPQHF.

This clone occurred a few times. The J gene is TRBJ2-2, the V gene TRBV5-1; D ambiguous. This CDR3 has 13 residues. V lost 0 bases to trimming and J lost 5 bases, with 5 bases between them. The germline V gene encodes CDR1 SGHRS and CDR2 YFSETQ. CDR3 sequence (DNA): TGCGCCAGCAGCTTGGTAGAAACCGGGGAGCTGTTTTTT. Translated, it gives CASSLVETGELFF.

The J gene is TRBJ2-6, the V gene TRBV5-1, with D unresolved. Germline V gene data show CDR1 as SGHRS and CDR2 as YFSETQ. V was clipped by 3 bases and J by 0 bases, with 7 bases between them. This CDR3 has 15 residues. The CDR3 protein is CASSSGPSGANVLTF. The DNA of the CDR3 is TGCGCCAGCAGCTCCGGTCCCTCTGGGGCCAACGTCCTGACTTTC.

V usage is TRBV28 and J usage is TRBJ2-1, with TRBD2 identical over 11 bases. The CDR3 loop spans 14 amino acids. CDR1 MDHEN and CDR2 SYDVKM come from the germline V gene. Trimming removed 5 bases from V and 16 bases from J; junction bases left unmatched: 13. The CDR3 loop reads CASSHAGLADYLFF. The CDR3, as DNA: TGTGCCAGCAGTCATGCGGGACTAGCGGACTACCTTTTCTTC.

The chain has TRBV6-5 and TRBJ1-4, with D perhaps matching TRBD1 (5 bases). V was trimmed by 6 bases and J by 12 bases, leaving 17 bases between them. This CDR3 is 13 amino acids long. The germline gives CDR1 MNHEY, CDR2 SVGAGI. For the CDR3, the DNA is TGTGCCAGCAGAACCCCGCAGGGATGGCAACTGTTTTTT. It codes for CASRTPQGWQLFF.

This clone was recorded once. This chain connects TRBV24-1 to TRBJ2-1, with 7 bases aligning to TRBD2. The CDR3 is 13 residues long. Germline loops: CDR1 KGHDR, CDR2 SFDVKD. V trimming: 9 bases; J trimming: 4 bases; junction bases outside the gene matches: 5. The CDR3 reads CATGTTTYNEQFF. As DNA, the CDR3 is TGTGCCACCGGGACTACCACTTACAATGAGCAGTTCTTC.

CDR3 in amino acids: CATETSGYEQYF. For the CDR3, the DNA is TGTGCCACCGAGACTAGCGGGTACGAGCAGTACTTC. The chain is built from TRBV6-5 and TRBJ2-7, with 10 bases aligning to TRBD2. The CDR3 is made up of 12 amino acids. V was clipped by 10 bases and J by 4 bases; unmatched bases: 4. Looked up from germline, CDR1 is MNHEY and CDR2 is SVGAGI.

This chain links TRBV28 with TRBJ2-2, with TRBD2 as a possible D gene (6 bases). V dropped 3 bases and J dropped 6 bases, with 23 bases sitting between them. This CDR3 is built from 18 residues. Looked up from germline, CDR1 is MDHEN and CDR2 is SYDVKM. The DNA of the CDR3 is TGTGCCAGCAGTTTTTACGGGGGATGGGCTAGTTTCTCCGGGGAGCTGTTTTTT. Its translation is CASSFYGGWASFSGELFF. The variable domain in full, with the rest retrieved from reference TRBV28 and TRBJ2-2, is DVKVTQSSRYLVKRTGEKVFLECVQDMDHENMFWYRQDPGLGLRLIYFSYDVKMKEKGDIPEGYSVSREKKERFSLILESASTNQTSMYLCASSFYGGWASFSGELFFGEGSRLTVL.